This entry concerns a single TCR beta chain. Its specific antigen is unknown. Per-nucleotide qualities are absent, and no much larger clonotype sits a single base away. The source of the sample is a study of blood T cell repertoires in COVID-19 (dated by TCRdb to about 2020). About the study as a whole: Samples from collaborators originated in the United States, Italy and Spain and spanned both the acute and convalescent phases of COVID-19. The dataset comprised deeply sampled blood TCRbeta repertoires from subjects exposed to, actively infected with, or recovered from COVID-19. The material from the prospective study consisted of cDNA or gDNA derived from T cells, B-cell-depleted T cells, or PBMCs. The repertoires were released in a freely available public database intended as a resource for research on the immune response to SARS-CoV-2. The samples were drawn from the first 160 participants of the ongoing ImmuneRACE study and from 950 to 1,500 subjects provided by 6 global collaborators. Where available, HLA class I and class II types were obtained from metadata supplied by the sample provider rather than from assay-based typing. Nearly every sample came with metadata listing a de-identified subject ID, COVID-19 status, age in years and sex. Overall study results and their limits: The quantity of clinical and demographic metadata differed by source and by participant and was supplied without curation.

V and J lose 0 bases and 8 bases, and a span of 8 bases separates them. CDR1 and CDR2 (SGHNT, YYREEE) derive from the germline V gene (reference sequence). Measured from the cysteine to the phenylalanine, the CDR3 is 12 residues long. Just the 36-base CDR3 DNA is kept, in frame starting at base 1. TCRbeta CDR3 regions were amplified from genomic DNA by means of the immunoSEQ Assay, a bias-controlled multiplex PCR. The original methods were these. Nucleated cell counts per sample were estimated from amplification of reference gene primers within the assay. Sequence reads were collapsed and filtered to measure the absolute abundance of every unique TCRbeta CDR3 rearrangement. For each sample, productive Simpson clonality was calculated as the square root of Simpson's diversity index over productive rearrangements. What TCRdb holds here is the immuneACCESS table cut down to in-frame rearrangements. Part of the clones is not present; checked against another copy, under half of the missing clones reflect an unresolved V gene, and the others are unexplained. V, J and clone size are those of that table, while D and trimming were read from the DNA. This sample gives some 130,000 clones in total; about 72% of them show up just once. The top ten constitute about a tenth of the sample.

Another Seattle source contributed samples from volunteer blood donors who had recovered from COVID-19. The collaborating institutions used their own protocols to collect whole blood in K2EDTA tubes. For TCRbeta analysis, collaborators shipped samples in one of three forms: frozen whole blood, isolated PBMCs, or DNA extracted from either of those sample types. The rearranged chain carries TRBV5-4 and TRBJ1-2, with the D gene uncertain. The TCR was taken from a man aged 55-75 years who had recovered from COVID-19. The sequencing input was peripheral blood. The CDR3 region reads CASSLGVQGYTF. The sequenced DNA is TGTGCCAGCAGCTTGGGGGTACAGGGCTACACCTTC.